These 23 T cell receptor beta chains originate from one sample sequenced in a study of cytomegalovirus exposure and HLA in healthy donors. The PCR made use of 60 Vbeta and 13 Jbeta primers. The repertoire was sequenced with immunoSEQ multiplex PCR; TCRdb's copy has only in-frame clones and lacks some. This table has about 37,000 clones, 60% to 75% appearing once. The sample was PBMCs. The origin of the receptors is a man aged 35 to 55 in good health and CMV-seronegative.

This chain links TRBV6-1 with TRBJ2-7; 7 bases are shared with TRBD1. The CDR3 runs 15 residues. The germline V gene encodes CDR1 MNHNS and CDR2 SASEGT. Unmatched junction bases numbered 12, after V lost 8 bases and J lost 2 bases. CDR3 amino acids: CASGNRDSGTYEQYF. The CDR3 nucleotides are TGTGCCAGCGGTAACCGGGACAGTGGCACCTACGAGCAGTACTTC.

The chain employs TRBV28 and TRBJ1-2; the D is unclear. Germline assignment: CDR1 MDHEN and CDR2 SYDVKM. The germline V and J ends were trimmed by 5 bases and 3 bases, with 13 bases remaining between them. The CDR3 loop spans 14 amino acids. The CDR3 coding sequence is TGTGCCAGCAGTCTGGCTGGTCGATACTATGGCTACACCTTC. Translation gives CASSLAGRYYGYTF.

This clone has only a few counts. The V call is TRBV28, the J call TRBJ1-1; 8 bases are shared with TRBD1. V lost 4 bases, J lost 4 bases, and 5 bases stayed unmatched. CDR1 and CDR2 from the germline V gene are MDHEN and SYDVKM. CDR3 length: 14 amino acids. CDR3 sequence reads: CASSSLQGVTEAFF. CDR3 DNA: TGTGCCAGCAGTTCTCTACAGGGGGTCACTGAAGCTTTCTTT. Together with reference TRBV28 and TRBJ1-1, the CDR3 gives the full variable domain: DVKVTQSSRYLVKRTGEKVFLECVQDMDHENMFWYRQDPGLGLRLIYFSYDVKMKEKGDIPEGYSVSREKKERFSLILESASTNQTSMYLCASSSLQGVTEAFFGQGTRLTVV.

This sequence joins TRBV2 and TRBJ1-6; D possibly corresponds to TRBD1 (5 bases). Trimming cost V 3 bases and J 5 bases, with 8 bases left between them. CDR1 and CDR2 (germline): SNHLY, FYNNEI. The CDR3 contains 14 residues. The CDR3: CASSDQQDNSPLHF. The CDR3, as DNA: TGTGCCAGCAGTGACCAACAGGATAATTCACCCCTCCACTTT.

This clone was observed once. The chain is built from TRBV12-5 and TRBJ2-2, with a possible D match to TRBD1 (6 bases). The CDR3 contains 15 residues. Germline V gives CDR1 LGHNT, CDR2 FRNRAP. Trimming left V 1 base short and J 6 bases short, with 12 bases between. CDR3 DNA sequence: TGTGCTAGTGGTTTGGACAGGGTCGGGGCCGGGGAGCTGTTTTTT. Translation gives CASGLDRVGAGELFF.

The gene calls are TRBV14 and TRBJ1-5; D not certain. This CDR3 contains 13 residues. V was cut by 4 bases and J by 4 bases, with 8 bases left in between. The V gene's germline CDR1 is SGHDN and CDR2 FVKESK. DNA of the CDR3: TGTGCCAGCAGCCCAGGATGGAATCAGCCCCAGCATTTT. This translates into CASSPGWNQPQHF.

This chain links TRBV7-9 with TRBJ2-7; maybe TRBD1 (6 bases). The CDR3 is 18 residues long. Deletions cut 5 bases from V and 2 bases from J, with 25 bases between. From germline, CDR1 is SEHNR and CDR2 FQNEAQ (reference sequence). CDR3 sequence (DNA): TGTGCCAGCAGCACCACAGGGACGGGGTTATATCGAGCCTACGAGCAGTACTTC. This translates into CASSTTGTGLYRAYEQYF.

This clone has just a few counts. This sequence joins TRBV4-3 and TRBJ1-4, with D maybe TRBD1 (6 bases). Germline V gene sequence: CDR1 LGHNA, CDR2 YSLEER. The CDR3 has 15 residues. The ends were cut back, 0 bases at V and 6 bases at J, with 11 bases in the middle. The CDR3, as DNA: TGCGCCAGCAGCCAAGACAGGGGCGGTTATGAAAAACTGTTTTTT. Translation gives CASSQDRGGYEKLFF.

V and J are TRBV4-2 and TRBJ2-4, with D perhaps TRBD1 (5 bases). This CDR3 is built from 13 residues. V was shortened by 4 bases and J by 8 bases, with 12 bases between the two germline ends. CDR1 is LGHNA, CDR2 YNFKEQ, per germline. CDR3 in DNA: TGTGCCAGCAGCCCGACAGTGTTCGACATTCAGTACTTC. Its protein product is CASSPTVFDIQYF.

This chain uses TRBV4-3 with TRBJ1-2; D remains unclear. The V end was cut by 3 bases, the J end by 0 bases, with 11 bases between. This CDR3 region has 15 residues. Germline V lookup: CDR1 LGHNA, CDR2 YSLEER. CDR3 loop: CASSQSYQTNYGYTF. CDR3 nucleotide sequence: TGCGCCAGCAGCCAGTCCTACCAAACTAACTATGGCTACACCTTC.

The rearrangement uses TRBV4-3 and TRBJ1-2, with D tentatively TRBD1 (5 bases). V was trimmed by 0 bases and J by 7 bases, leaving 18 bases between them. This CDR3 has 16 amino acids. Germline V gene sequence: CDR1 LGHNA, CDR2 YSLEER. In nucleotides, the CDR3 is TGCGCCAGCAGCCAAGATGGGCAGGGAACATATGTTGGCTACACCTTC. Its translation is CASSQDGQGTYVGYTF.

The rearrangement joins TRBV5-4 to TRBJ2-7, with a weak D call TRBD2 (7 bases). Germline V gives CDR1 SGHNT, CDR2 YYREEE (reference sequence). The V gene lost 4 bases and the J gene lost 2 bases, with 13 bases spanning the gap. There are 14 residues in the CDR3. CDR3 loop: CASSPGRGPYEQYF. CDR3 coding DNA: TGTGCCAGCAGCCCCGGGCGGGGGCCCTACGAGCAGTACTTC.

This chain connects TRBV7-8 to TRBJ2-1; TRBD2 aligns across 10 bases. V dropped 2 bases and J dropped 9; count of bases not matched to a gene: 4. The CDR3 contains 14 residues. Germline V lookup: CDR1 SGHVS, CDR2 FQNEAQ. As DNA, the CDR3 is TGTGCCAGCAGCTTAAGCGGGGGGGCTACTGAGCAGTTCTTC. Its translation is CASSLSGGATEQFF.

The chain combines TRBV6-5 with TRBJ2-5; a possible D gene is TRBD2 (5 bases). The CDR3 is made up of 15 amino acids. CDR1 and CDR2 from the germline V gene are MNHEY and SVGAGI. V gave up 6 bases and J gave up 2 bases, with 16 bases separating them. CDR3 residues: CASSTGIASQETQYF. CDR3 DNA: TGTGCCAGCAGCACCGGGATAGCCTCTCAAGAGACCCAGTACTTC.

This clone was observed a few times. The genes are TRBV10-3 and TRBJ1-3; TRBD1 agrees at 7 bases. J lost 0 bases, V lost 2 bases, and 4 bases had no gene match. Germline-derived CDR1 and CDR2 are ENHRY and SYGVKD. The CDR3 has 16 residues. As DNA, the CDR3 is TGTGCCATCAGTGAGGGACAGGCAAGCTCTGGAAACACCATATATTTT. Translating gives CAISEGQASSGNTIYF.

This chain joins TRBV7-8 and TRBJ2-1; 7 bases are shared with TRBD1. The germline gives CDR1 SGHVS, CDR2 FQNEAQ. V was pared by 1 base and J by 0 bases, with 3 bases of the junction left unmatched. The CDR3 has 16 residues. The CDR3 DNA is TGTGCCAGCAGCTTAGTAGCAGGGGGCTCCTACAATGAGCAGTTCTTC. This gives the protein CASSLVAGGSYNEQFF.

This sequence joins TRBV30 and TRBJ1-1, with TRBD1 matching over 7 bases. The CDR3 runs 16 residues. Germline CDR1 is GTSNPN and CDR2 is SVGIG (reference sequence). Trimming removed 0 bases from V and 0 bases from J; junction bases left unmatched: 7. CDR3 DNA sequence: TGTGCCTGGAGTGTAGGGGTCGGGACAGTGAACACTGAAGCTTTCTTT. Protein product: CAWSVGVGTVNTEAFF.

The rearrangement joins TRBV14 to TRBJ2-7, with 10 bases that match TRBD1. The germline CDR1 and CDR2 sequences are SGHDN and FVKESK. CDR3 length: 16 amino acids. The ends lost 3 bases at V and 2 bases at J; junction bases unmatched: 7. The CDR3 reads CASSQGGQGVPYEQYF. DNA of the CDR3: TGTGCCAGCAGCCAGGGCGGACAGGGGGTGCCCTACGAGCAGTACTTC.

Here the CDR3 reads CASSQEVAGGVDTQYF. The CDR3 bases are TGTGCCAGCAGCCAAGAGGTGGCGGGGGGGGTAGATACGCAGTATTTT. The chain couples TRBV4-2 to TRBJ2-3; 9 bases fit TRBD2. The V and J ends lost 0 bases and 5 bases, in that order; junction bases with no gene match: 6. CDR1 LGHNA and CDR2 YNFKEQ come from the germline V gene. This CDR3 is built from 16 residues.

The chain employs TRBV5-6 and TRBJ1-2; TRBD1 matches 7 bases. V was clipped by 3 bases and J by 2 bases; unmatched bases: 7. CDR1 SGHDT and CDR2 YYEEEE come from the germline V gene. The CDR3 runs 15 residues. The CDR3 DNA follows: TGTGCCAGCAGCTCCCCCGACAGGGAAAACTATGGCTACACCTTC. Amino acids: CASSSPDRENYGYTF.

V is TRBV13 and J is TRBJ2-5, with a weak D call TRBD1 (5 bases). Looked up from germline, CDR1 is PRHDT and CDR2 is FYEKMQ (reference sequence). CDR3 length: 14 amino acids. Deletions cut 0 bases from V and 5 bases from J, with 10 bases between. The DNA of the CDR3 is TGTGCCAGCAGCTTAGGTCAGGGTCATGAGACCCAGTACTTC. Residues: CASSLGQGHETQYF. Using reference TRBV13 and TRBJ2-5 for the parts outside the CDR3, the full variable domain is AAGVIQSPRHLIKEKRETATLKCYPIPRHDTVYWYQQGPGQDPQFLISFYEKMQSDKGSIPDRFSAQQFSDYHSELNMSSLELGDSALYFCASSLGQGHETQYFGPGTRLLVL.

The chain joins TRBV5-6 to TRBJ1-2, with no clear D. The CDR3 length is 16 residues. Trimming stripped 0 bases from V and 5 bases from J, with 17 bases between. CDR1 and CDR2 from the germline V gene are SGHDT and YYEEEE. The CDR3 sequence is CASSLAGLRRSYGYTF. The CDR3 DNA reads TGTGCCAGCAGCTTGGCCGGATTGCGACGGAGTTATGGCTACACCTTC. The full variable domain, rest sourced from reference TRBV5-6 and TRBJ1-2, is DAGVTQSPTHLIKTRGQQVTLRCSPKSGHDTVSWYQQALGQGPQFIFQYYEEEERQRGNFPDRFSGHQFPNYSSELNVNALLLGDSALYLCASSLAGLRRSYGYTFGSGTRLTVV.

J is TRBJ2-7 and V is TRBV19; 7 bases align to TRBD1. The CDR3 runs 15 residues. Germline V gives CDR1 LNHDA, CDR2 SQIVND (reference sequence). After removal of 3 bases from V and 5 bases from J, the junction contained 10 bases not matched to a gene. The CDR3: CASSISSTGADEQYF. For the CDR3, the DNA is TGTGCCAGTAGTATTTCTTCCACAGGGGCCGACGAGCAGTACTTC.